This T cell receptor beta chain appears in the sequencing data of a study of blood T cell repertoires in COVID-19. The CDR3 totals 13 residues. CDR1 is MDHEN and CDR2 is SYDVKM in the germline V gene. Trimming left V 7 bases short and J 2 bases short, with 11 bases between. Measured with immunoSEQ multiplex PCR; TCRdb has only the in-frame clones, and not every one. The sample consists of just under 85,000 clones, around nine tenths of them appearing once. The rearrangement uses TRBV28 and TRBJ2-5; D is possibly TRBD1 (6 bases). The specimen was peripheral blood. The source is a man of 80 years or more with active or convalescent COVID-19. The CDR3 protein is CASNTGQQETQYF. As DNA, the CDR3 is TGTGCCAGCAATACAGGACAGCAAGAGACCCAGTACTTC.